This note documents a single T cell receptor (beta chain) sequence. What it recognizes is unknown. The data were produced by immunoSEQ multiplex PCR, yet TCRdb's version contains in-frame clones alone and is incomplete. The repertoire holds around 63,000 clones, with over 75% as singletons. This sample was taken from a study of T cell responses to AZD1222 COVID-19 vaccine. At the level of the study: Doses given second, at about 4 or about 12 weeks, were pooled. Study-level results: Most donors were white British and more were female, and clonal diversity was possibly underestimated. Compared with day 0, the breadth and depth of the Spike-specific TCR repertoire rose significantly after two doses of AZD1222. Seropositive at baseline were only a handful of AZD1222 recipients.

The CDR3 runs 14 residues. Trimming took off 6 bases at V and 13 bases at J, with 22 bases between the two ends. Germline assignment: CDR1 SGHTA and CDR2 FQGTGA. This chain connects TRBV7-3 to TRBJ2-1; D is perhaps TRBD2 (6 bases). The TCR comes from an adult in good health. The sequencing here drew on peripheral blood, taken on day 0 of AZD1222 vaccination. The CDR3 DNA is TGTGCCAGCAGTAAAATGGGCGGGGAATCGGTTCAGTTCTTC. Translating it yields CASSKMGGESVQFF.